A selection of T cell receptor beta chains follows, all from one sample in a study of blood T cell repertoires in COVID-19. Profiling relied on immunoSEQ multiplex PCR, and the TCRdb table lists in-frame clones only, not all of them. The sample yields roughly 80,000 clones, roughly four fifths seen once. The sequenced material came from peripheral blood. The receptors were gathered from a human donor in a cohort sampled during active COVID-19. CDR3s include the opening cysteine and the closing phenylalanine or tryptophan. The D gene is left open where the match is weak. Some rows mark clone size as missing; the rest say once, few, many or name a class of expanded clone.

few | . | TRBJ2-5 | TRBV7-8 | TGTGCCAGCAGCCTTGGGCTGGCGGGGACCCAGTACTTC | CASSLGLAGTQYF
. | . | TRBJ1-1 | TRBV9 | TGTGCCAGCAGCGCCTCAACAGTGAACACTGAAGCTTTCTTT | CASSASTVNTEAFF
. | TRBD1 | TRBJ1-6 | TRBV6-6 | TGTGCCAGCAGTTGGACAGGTGGGGATTCACCCCTCCACTTT | CASSWTGGDSPLHF
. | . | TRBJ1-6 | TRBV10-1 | TGCGCCAGCAGTGAGTCAAGGGGCTATAATTCACCCCTCCACTTT | CASSESRGYNSPLHF
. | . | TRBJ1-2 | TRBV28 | TGTGCCAGCAGTACCGGGACATATAACTATGGCTACACCTTC | CASSTGTYNYGYTF
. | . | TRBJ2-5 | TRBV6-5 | TGTGCCAGCAGTTACGCGCGGTCGGGAGAGACCCAGTACTTC | CASSYARSGETQYF
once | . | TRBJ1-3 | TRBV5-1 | TGCGCCAGCAGCCCGGCATCGACAAGCTCTGGAAACACCATATATTTT | CASSPASTSSGNTIYF
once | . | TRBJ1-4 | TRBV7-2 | TGTGCCAGCAGCTTAAATCGGGGGGGGATCGGGGCTAATGAAAAACTGTTTTTT | CASSLNRGGIGANEKLFF
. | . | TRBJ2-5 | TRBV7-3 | TGTGCCAGCAGCTTACTGTCCGGGAATGGCCAAGAGACCCAGTACTTC | CASSLLSGNGQETQYF
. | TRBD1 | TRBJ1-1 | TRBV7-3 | TGTGCCAGCAGCTCGGACAGGGGCACTGAAGCTTTCTTT | CASSSDRGTEAFF
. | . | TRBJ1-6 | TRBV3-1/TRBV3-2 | TGTGCCAGCAGCCACTCCGGGTCACCCCTCCACTTT | CASSHSGSPLHF